The 16 T cell receptor beta chains given below trace back to one sample, sequenced in a study of Graves' ophthalmopathy and Graves' hyperthyroidism. The study amplified TCR beta CDR3 regions using RNA transcripts. RT-PCR with HTBI primers came first, then second-round multiplex PCR. TCRdb independently ran MiXCR on the multiplex PCR reads; one entry per CDR3 protein. Altogether approximately 1.2 million distinct CDR3 sequences are present, approximately 35% being singletons, with the ten largest covering over 8.5%. Sequenced input: peripheral blood or thyroid tissue (not recorded which). The origin of the receptors is an adult man with Graves' hyperthyroidism.

Note on this clonotype: A read error may produce the germline difference seen at one junction end. The CDR3 coding sequence is TGTGCCAGCAGCAAAGACAGGGCTCGTCAGTCCCAGCATTTT. Translating gives CASSKDRARQSQHF. The rearrangement uses TRBV7-2 and TRBJ1-5, with 7 bases lining up with TRBD1. Germline values: CDR1 SGHTA, CDR2 FQGNSA. There are 14 residues in the CDR3.

This clonotype has just one count. A junction end diverges from the germline sequence, so it may reflect a read error. The V call is TRBV7-9, the J call TRBJ2-5; D gene unclear. The length of the CDR3 is 14 residues. Looked up from germline, CDR1 is SEHNR and CDR2 is FQNEAQ (reference sequence). The CDR3 bases are TGCGCCAGCAGCTTCACCGGGCCGAAAGAGACCCAGTACTTC. It translates to CASSFTGPKETQYF.

This clonotype has just a few counts. J is TRBJ2-7 and V is TRBV6-6; D might be TRBD2 (6 bases). The CDR3 is 15 amino acids. V was shortened by 3 bases and J by 7 bases, with 19 bases between the two germline ends. Germline V lookup: CDR1 MNHNY, CDR2 SVGAGI (reference sequence). CDR3 in amino acids: CASSYQGRGLREQYF. The CDR3 DNA is TGTGCCAGCAGTTATCAGGGCCGAGGACTACGGGAGCAGTACTTC.

This clonotype was detected ten times or more. The gene calls are TRBV20-1 and TRBJ1-6, with D maybe TRBD1 (5 bases). CDR1 DFQATT and CDR2 SNEGSKA come from the germline V gene (reference sequence). The CDR3 is 13 residues long. The V gene lost 3 bases and the J gene lost 3 bases, with 6 bases spanning the gap. Here the CDR3 reads CSARDIYNSPLHF. DNA for the CDR3: TGCAGTGCTAGGGACATCTATAATTCACCCCTCCACTTT.

This clonotype came up many times. The rearrangement links TRBV7-9 to TRBJ1-2; TRBD1 matches 7 bases. The CDR3 contains 13 residues. CDR1 and CDR2 from the germline V gene are SEHNR and FQNEAQ (reference sequence). V shed 6 bases and J 4 bases; nucleotides not matched to a gene: 5. CDR3 sequence: CASSRQGVYGYTF. The CDR3 nucleotides are TGTGCCAGCAGTAGACAGGGAGTCTATGGCTACACCTTC. The full variable domain, rest sourced from reference TRBV7-9 and TRBJ1-2, is DTGVSQNPRHKITKRGQNVTFRCDPISEHNRLYWYRQTLGQGPEFLTYFQNEAQLEKSRLLSDRFSAERPKGSFSTLEIQRTEQGDSAMYLCASSRQGVYGYTFGSGTRLTVV.

Regarding this clonotype: Relative to the germline gene, one junction end is altered; a read error may explain this. The rearrangement joins TRBV20-1 to TRBJ2-7; the D gene is possibly TRBD1 (5 bases). The CDR3 totals 13 residues. Per the germline V gene, CDR1 is DFQATT and CDR2 is SNEGSKA (reference sequence). The CDR3 region is CGAQDSPPYEQYF. CDR3 DNA: TGCGGTGCCCAAGACAGCCCGCCCTACGAGCAGTACTTC.

This clonotype appeared many times. The rearrangement links TRBV5-6 to TRBJ1-1; D remains ambiguous. The CDR3 runs to 14 residues. Per the germline V gene, CDR1 is SGHDT and CDR2 is YYEEEE. V was trimmed by 4 bases and J by 7 bases, leaving 17 bases between them. CDR3 DNA sequence: TGTGCCAGCAGCGCCGCGGCGAGATGGGTTGAAGCTTTCTTT. Amino acid sequence: CASSAAARWVEAFF.

In this sample, this clonotype turned up a few times. The chain's CDR3 is CASSPQREVVYEQYF. The DNA for the CDR3 is TGTGCCAGCAGTCCTCAGCGGGAGGTTGTCTACGAGCAGTACTTC. This rearrangement joins TRBV6-6 to TRBJ2-7; the match to TRBD2 covers 9 bases. J was trimmed by 3 bases and V by 5 bases; bases with no gene match: 8. The CDR3 totals 15 residues. Germline V gene sequence: CDR1 MNHNY, CDR2 SVGAGI (reference sequence).

This clonotype was detected ten times or more. The V and J genes are TRBV5-5 and TRBJ1-5; 8 bases align to TRBD1. V lost 4 bases to trimming and J lost 9 bases; unmatched junction nucleotides: 9. The length of the CDR3 is 14 residues. Germline lookup yields CDR1 SGHKS and CDR2 YYEKEE (reference sequence). CDR3: CASSKRTGKGPQHF. The CDR3 DNA reads TGTGCCAGCAGCAAGAGGACAGGGAAGGGGCCCCAGCATTTT.

This clonotype was observed many times. V gene TRBV19 combines with J gene TRBJ2-2, with D unclear. Trimming removed 8 bases at V and 6 bases at J, with 7 bases between. The CDR3 is 11 residues long. Per the germline V gene, CDR1 is LNHDA and CDR2 is SQIVND (reference sequence). CDR3 sequence reads: CASGHPGELFF. CDR3 coding DNA: TGTGCCAGTGGTCACCCCGGGGAGCTGTTTTTT. The variable domain in full, completed from reference TRBV19 and TRBJ2-2, reads DGGITQSPKYLFRKEGQNVTLSCEQNLNHDAMYWYRQDPGQGLRLIYYSQIVNDFQKGDIAEGYSVSREKKESFPLTVTSAQKNPTAFYLCASGHPGELFFGEGSRLTVL.

This clonotype has a handful of counts. J is TRBJ2-7 and V is TRBV20-1; 8 bases align to TRBD2. The CDR3 runs 14 residues. Germline trimming cut 4 bases from V and 0 bases from J; bases unmatched to any gene: 5. The V gene's germline CDR1 is DFQATT and CDR2 SNEGSKA (reference sequence). The CDR3, as DNA: TGCAGTGCTACATCCGGGACTAGCTCCTACGAGCAGTACTTC. This codes for CSATSGTSSYEQYF.

The chain combines TRBV4-1 with TRBJ1-4; the D is unclear. CDR3 length: 17 residues. CDR1 MGHRA and CDR2 YSYEKL come from the germline V gene. The V gene lost 0 bases and the J gene lost 4 bases, with 15 bases spanning the gap. The CDR3 spells CASSQDSEGSLNEKLFF. The CDR3 DNA sequence: TGCGCCAGCAGCCAAGATTCAGAAGGCAGCCTTAATGAAAAACTGTTTTTT.

Only a few counts were recorded for this clonotype. The chain couples TRBV3-1 to TRBJ1-1; D remains unclear. The length of the CDR3 is 12 residues. Trimming removed 0 bases at V and 5 bases at J, with 4 bases between. Germline-derived CDR1 and CDR2 are LGHDT and YNNKEL (reference sequence). In DNA form, the CDR3 reads TGTGCCAGCAGCCAAGATCTGACTGAAGCTTTCTTT. This gives the protein CASSQDLTEAFF.

This clonotype has ten or more counts. This sequence joins TRBV7-2 and TRBJ1-5; D unclear. This CDR3 spans 14 amino acids. Per the germline V gene, CDR1 is SGHTA and CDR2 is FQGNSA. With 2 bases removed from V and 0 bases from J, the gap between germline ends came to 5 bases. For the CDR3, the DNA is TGTGCCAGCAGCTTATCACATAGCAATCAGCCCCAGCATTTT. Its protein product is CASSLSHSNQPQHF. Drawing the rest from reference TRBV7-2 and TRBJ1-5, the complete variable domain is GAGVSQSPSNKVTEKGKDVELRCDPISGHTALYWYRQSLGQGLEFLIYFQGNSAPDKSGLPSDRFSAERTGGSVSTLTIQRTQQEDSAVYLCASSLSHSNQPQHFGDGTRLSIL.

The chain carries TRBV20-1 and TRBJ1-2; maybe TRBD1 (6 bases). This CDR3 has 12 residues. Trimming cost V 3 bases and J 14 bases, with 19 bases left between them. Germline lookup yields CDR1 DFQATT and CDR2 SNEGSKA (reference sequence). CDR3 DNA: TGCAGTGCTAGCGTCCGGGACATCGGCGTGACCTTC. Translated: CSASVRDIGVTF.

This clonotype showed up just a few times. The rearrangement links TRBV7-6 to TRBJ2-5; D is ambiguous. The CDR3 extends over 14 amino acids. V was clipped by 3 bases and J by 5 bases, with 13 bases between them. Germline CDR1 is SGHVS and CDR2 is FNYEAQ. This chain's CDR3 is CASSLGRFRETQYF. Written as DNA, the CDR3 is TGTGCCAGCAGCTTGGGTCGGTTCAGGGAGACCCAGTACTTC.